This T cell receptor beta chain was recorded in a study of cytomegalovirus exposure and HLA in healthy donors. V lost 7 bases and J lost 11; bases outside the gene matches: 15. The CDR3 sequence is 15 residues long. CDR1 is SNHLY and CDR2 is FYNNEI in the germline V gene. In the PCR, 60 Vbeta and 13 Jbeta primers were used. Generated by immunoSEQ multiplex PCR, the TCRdb table keeps only in-frame clones and is missing some. The sample gives 100,000 to 150,000 clones, over 60% of which show up once; about 3% is in the top ten. The TCR originated in a man in his thirties or forties in good health and CMV-seronegative. The specimen was PBMCs. The V and J genes are TRBV2 and TRBJ2-1; 9 bases are shared with TRBD1. CDR3 region: CASTEGTGLGSKQFF. The CDR3 DNA sequence: TGTGCCAGCACCGAAGGGACAGGGTTGGGGTCTAAGCAGTTCTTC.